This TCR beta chain was identified in a study of PD-1 blockade in mismatch repair-deficient tumors. Per the germline V gene, CDR1 is MDHEN and CDR2 is SYDVKM. V was pared by 1 base and J by 8 bases, with 5 bases of the junction left unmatched. This CDR3 is built from 15 residues. TCRdb's table, derived via immunoSEQ multiplex PCR, lists solely in-frame clones and lacks some. Of 40,000 or so clones listed, roughly 83% were seen once; the top ten hold 20% to 25%. The source material was peripheral blood, sampled 4 weeks after starting pembrolizumab. The chain combines TRBV28 with TRBJ1-2; 12 nucleotides line up with TRBD1. This clonotype was obtained from an adult with mismatch repair-deficient cancer. CDR3 amino acids: CASSLSGTGGEGYTF. The CDR3 nucleotides read TGTGCCAGCAGTTTATCCGGGACAGGGGGCGAAGGCTACACCTTC.